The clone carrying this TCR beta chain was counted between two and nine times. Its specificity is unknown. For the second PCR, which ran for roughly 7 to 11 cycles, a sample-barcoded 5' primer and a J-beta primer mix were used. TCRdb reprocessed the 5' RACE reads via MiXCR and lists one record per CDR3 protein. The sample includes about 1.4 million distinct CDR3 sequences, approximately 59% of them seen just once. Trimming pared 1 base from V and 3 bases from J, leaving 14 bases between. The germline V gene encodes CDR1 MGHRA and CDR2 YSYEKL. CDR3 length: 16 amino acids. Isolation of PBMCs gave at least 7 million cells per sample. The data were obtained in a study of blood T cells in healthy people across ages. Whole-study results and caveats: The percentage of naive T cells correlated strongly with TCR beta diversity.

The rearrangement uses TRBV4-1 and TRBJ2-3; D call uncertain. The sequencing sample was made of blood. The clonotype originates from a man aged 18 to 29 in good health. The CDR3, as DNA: TGCGCCAGCAGCCAAGGGGCAGAGCTAAATACAGATACGCAGTATTTT. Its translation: CASSQGAELNTDTQYF.